The rows below give T cell receptor beta chains drawn from one sample of a study of CD8+ T cells in alopecia areata. Some clones are missing from TCRdb's copy, which holds only in-frame ones; the method was immunoSEQ multiplex PCR. The table shows some 130,000 clones, with about 59% occurring only once. The sample was CD8+ T cells sorted from blood, taken at week 4, from a patient treated with tofacitinib. These receptors were taken from a human donor with alopecia areata. Both conserved end residues are part of each CDR3. D genes are given only for firm matches. Size is omitted from some rows. Given values are once, few, many or a class for expanded clones.

j_call | clone_size | d_call | v_call | cdr3_aa | cdr3_nt
TRBJ1-2 | NA | NA | TRBV29-1 | CSVVGESNYGYTF | TGCAGCGTTGTTGGGGAGTCTAACTATGGCTACACCTTC
TRBJ1-5 | NA | NA | TRBV30 | CAWRTGTGNQPQHF | TGTGCCTGGAGAACTGGGACGGGAAATCAGCCCCAGCATTTT
TRBJ2-7 | NA | NA | TRBV5-1 | CASSLTRDTLYEQYF | TGCGCCAGCAGCTTAACACGGGATACGCTCTACGAGCAGTACTTC
TRBJ1-6 | NA | TRBD1 | TRBV7-9 | CASSSVTGSGSPLHF | TGTGCCAGCAGCTCGGTGACAGGGAGCGGTTCACCCCTCCACTTT
TRBJ2-2 | NA | NA | TRBV4-1 | CASSQDGVTGELFF | TGCGCCAGCAGCCAAGACGGAGTCACCGGGGAGCTGTTTTTT
TRBJ1-1 | few | NA | TRBV9 | CASSVVEGGEDTEAFF | TGTGCCAGCAGCGTAGTGGAAGGTGGGGAGGACACTGAAGCTTTCTTT
TRBJ1-1 | NA | NA | TRBV18 | CASSPIQMNTEAFF | TGTGCCAGCTCACCGATACAAATGAACACTGAAGCTTTCTTT
TRBJ1-2 | few | NA | TRBV30 | CAWRGPSGSGYGYTF | TGTGCCTGGAGAGGCCCCTCAGGGTCTGGCTATGGCTACACCTTC
TRBJ1-2 | few | NA | TRBV12-5 | CASGGRGYGYTF | TGTGCTAGTGGGGGTCGGGGCTATGGCTACACCTTC
TRBJ2-7 | NA | NA | TRBV5-6 | CASSLGQDSYEQYF | TGTGCCAGCAGCTTGGGGCAGGACTCCTACGAGCAGTACTTC
TRBJ2-5 | NA | NA | TRBV30 | CAFHVAEETQYF | TGTGCCTTCCACGTAGCGGAAGAGACCCAGTACTTC
TRBJ2-3 | once | TRBD2 | TRBV20-1 | CSAGTSGTQYF | TGCAGTGCTGGGACTAGCGGTACGCAGTATTTT
TRBJ2-1 | NA | TRBD2 | TRBV7-9 | CASSARGLSGGLNNEQFF | TGTGCCAGCAGCGCAAGAGGGCTTAGCGGGGGGCTCAACAATGAGCAGTTCTTC
TRBJ1-1 | NA | NA | TRBV27 | CASSPGGQSTEAFF | TGTGCCAGCAGTCCCGGTGGCCAGAGCACTGAAGCTTTCTTT
TRBJ1-1 | NA | NA | TRBV30 | CAWSVGTEAFF | TGTGCCTGGAGTGTTGGGACTGAAGCTTTCTTT
TRBJ2-7 | NA | TRBD1 | TRBV2 | CASSADRGIESYEQYF | TGTGCCAGCAGTGCAGACAGGGGTATCGAATCCTACGAGCAGTACTTC
TRBJ2-5 | NA | NA | TRBV9 | CASSPWDVPGETQYF | TGTGCCAGCAGCCCGTGGGACGTTCCAGGAGAGACCCAGTACTTC
TRBJ2-7 | NA | NA | TRBV19 | CASSPGVADYEQYF | TGTGCCAGTAGCCCCGGTGTGGCCGACTACGAGCAGTACTTC
TRBJ2-5 | NA | NA | TRBV4-3 | CASSQSRVEVETQYF | TGCGCCAGCAGCCAGTCGAGGGTGGAGGTGGAGACCCAGTACTTC
TRBJ1-2 | NA | NA | TRBV6-5 | CASSYSTVHGYTF | TGTGCCAGCAGTTACTCGACAGTACATGGCTACACCTTC
TRBJ2-1 | NA | NA | TRBV7-8 | CASSQPEVEQFF | TGTGCCAGCAGCCAGCCCGAGGTTGAGCAGTTCTTC
TRBJ1-1 | NA | NA | TRBV9 | CASSVVPVGGAEAFF | TGTGCCAGCAGCGTAGTTCCCGTGGGAGGGGCAGAAGCTTTCTTT
TRBJ2-1 | NA | NA | TRBV4-1 | CASSREGETRDEQFF | TGCGCCAGCAGCCGAGAGGGGGAGACTAGGGATGAGCAGTTCTTC
TRBJ1-2 | NA | NA | TRBV13 | CASSAERGTNYGYTF | TGTGCCAGCAGCGCCGAGAGGGGGACTAACTATGGCTACACCTTC
TRBJ2-7 | NA | NA | TRBV5-6 | CASSFDRSTYEQYF | TGTGCCAGCAGCTTCGACAGGTCGACCTACGAGCAGTACTTC
TRBJ2-5 | NA | NA | TRBV5-1 | CASSLGTGTPWETQYF | TGCGCCAGCAGCTTAGGAACCGGGACTCCCTGGGAGACCCAGTACTTC
TRBJ2-7 | NA | NA | TRBV27 | CASSLSMFGGYEQYF | TGTGCCAGCAGTTTATCGATGTTTGGGGGATACGAGCAGTACTTC
TRBJ2-6 | once | NA | TRBV11-2 | CASTGGAERFSGANVLTF | TGTGCCAGCACAGGGGGGGCAGAACGCTTCTCTGGGGCCAACGTCCTGACTTTC
TRBJ2-3 | NA | TRBD1 | TRBV28 | CASSLVGTELDTQYF | TGTGCCAGCAGTTTGGTAGGGACAGAGCTGGATACGCAGTATTTT
TRBJ2-1 | few | NA | TRBV9 | CASSVVPYNEQFF | TGTGCCAGCAGCGTAGTCCCCTACAATGAGCAGTTCTTC
TRBJ1-2 | NA | TRBD1 | TRBV9 | CASSVVGTETNYGYTF | TGTGCCAGCAGCGTAGTGGGGACAGAAACTAACTATGGCTACACCTTC
TRBJ2-1 | NA | NA | TRBV25-1 | CASSEYEGMFF | TGTGCCAGCAGTGAATATGAGGGGATGTTCTTC
TRBJ2-5 | NA | TRBD2 | TRBV4-1 | CASSRLAGKQETQYF | TGCGCCAGCAGCCGACTAGCGGGGAAACAAGAGACCCAGTACTTC
TRBJ2-3 | NA | TRBD1 | TRBV2 | CASPGQGEQGTQYF | TGTGCCAGCCCTGGACAGGGGGAACAGGGTACGCAGTATTTT
TRBJ2-2 | NA | NA | TRBV7-9 | CASSDRNTGELFF | TGTGCCAGCAGCGACAGGAACACCGGGGAGCTGTTTTTT
TRBJ2-3 | few | NA | TRBV25-1 | CASSEYVRDTQYF | TGTGCCAGCAGTGAATATGTCCGGGATACGCAGTATTTT
TRBJ1-3 | NA | NA | TRBV27 | CASSSDGYSGNTIYF | TGTGCCAGCAGTTCGGACGGGTACTCTGGAAACACCATATATTTT
TRBJ1-1 | NA | NA | TRBV5-6 | CASSSGRGTEAFF | TGTGCCAGCAGCTCGGGACGGGGTACTGAAGCTTTCTTT
TRBJ2-7 | few | NA | TRBV5-4 | CASSLLDGGSYEQYF | TGTGCCAGCAGCTTGTTAGACGGGGGCTCCTACGAGCAGTACTTC
TRBJ2-1 | NA | TRBD2 | TRBV30 | CAWSLGLAGVDEQFF | TGTGCCTGGAGCCTGGGACTAGCGGGGGTTGATGAGCAGTTCTTC
TRBJ2-6 | NA | NA | TRBV7-9 | CASSSPDGRTGANVLTF | TGTGCCAGCAGCTCCCCGGACGGACGAACTGGGGCCAACGTCCTGACTTTC